A selection of T cell receptor beta chains follows, all from one sample in a study of T cell responses to AZD1222 COVID-19 vaccine. The protocol was immunoSEQ multiplex PCR, while the TCRdb copy is restricted to in-frame clones and leaves out a portion. The sample has about 100,000 clones, 85% to 90% seen once. This material consisted of peripheral blood, taken on day 0 of AZD1222 vaccination. Source of these receptors: an adult in good health. Each CDR3 is given without its conserved first and last residue.

V,CDR3
TRBV2,ASSERVNPGVETQY
TRBV20-1,SARLQETQY
TRBV4-3,ASSPDGNSGNTIY
TRBV2,ASSGGNTEAF
TRBV13,ASSLKRRGNEKLF
TRBV19,ASSSNPGGAQH
TRBV19,ATGMGAGGYT
TRBV5-1,ASSLAGWGSSYEQY
TRBV7-2,ASSLALDRTYEQY
TRBV4-1,ASSQDLGRGTYNEQF
TRBV24-1,ATSQGQGAGEQY
TRBV5-1,ASQSGGQKQTQY
TRBV10-3,AISESGTGNTGELF
TRBV7-2,ASSLATSGSYEQY
TRBV21-1,ASSNWDEGQGEQPQH
TRBV27,ASSLVANTEAF
TRBV7-9,ASTLSLGGAPDTQY
TRBV24-1,ATSDTPPYTGELF
TRBV7-8,ASSYREGAESQH
TRBV7-9,ASSFSGSSYNEQF
TRBV11-2,ASSLGLGGRLNTEAF
TRBV19,ATSLGQARGQPQH
TRBV2,ASCYSGTTNEKLF
TRBV5-1,ASTVESSYNSPLH
TRBV30,AWGAGTYNEQF
TRBV7-6,ASSPFESSGNTIY
TRBV19,ASSISLAGYNEQF
TRBV5-4,ASSLRTGVGNEQF
TRBV9,ASSAPGQGAFGEQF
TRBV15,ATSRDRSRVYEQY
TRBV27,ASSTALTTGVGGYT
TRBV7-2,ASSFQSDIQY
TRBV28,ASSLSSIPYEQY
TRBV6-5,ASRDSYSGANVLT
TRBV27,ASTRWAGQTSNQPQH
TRBV5-1,ASSKTGEIYEQY
TRBV6-5,ASSSSGVSWD
TRBV9,ASSVGGSGANVLT